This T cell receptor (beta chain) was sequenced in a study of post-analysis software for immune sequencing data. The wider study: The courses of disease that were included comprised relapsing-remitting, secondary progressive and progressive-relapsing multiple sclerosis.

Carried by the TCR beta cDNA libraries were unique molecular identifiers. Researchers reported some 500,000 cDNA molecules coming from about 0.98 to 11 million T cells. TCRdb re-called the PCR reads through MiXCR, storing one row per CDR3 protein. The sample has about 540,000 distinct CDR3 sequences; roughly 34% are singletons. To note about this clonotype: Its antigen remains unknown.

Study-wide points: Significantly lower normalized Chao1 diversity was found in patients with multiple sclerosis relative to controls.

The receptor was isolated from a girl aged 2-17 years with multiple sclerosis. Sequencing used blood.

The CDR3 DNA is TGTGCCAGCAGTGAAGGGCGGCGGGGGCGCCGATATGAGCAGTTCTTC. Its translation is CASSEGRRGRRYEQFF. The J gene is TRBJ2-1, the V gene TRBV2, with D possibly TRBD2 on 7 matching bases. This CDR3 has 16 amino acids. With 1 base removed from V and 8 bases from J, the gap between germline ends came to 18 bases. Looked up from germline, CDR1 is SNHLY and CDR2 is FYNNEI.